These 28 T cell receptor beta chains originate from one sample sequenced in a study of cytomegalovirus exposure and HLA in healthy donors. Produced via immunoSEQ multiplex PCR; TCRdb's table is partial and in-frame only. This table has 120,000 to 150,000 clones, 86% appearing once. The sample consisted of PBMCs. Receptors were obtained from a man between 18 and 29 years old in good health and CMV-seronegative.

V usage is TRBV28 and J usage is TRBJ2-7; 9 nucleotides line up with TRBD1. CDR1 is MDHEN, CDR2 SYDVKM, per germline. The J segment lost 3 bases and the V segment lost 1 base, leaving 7 bases of the junction unmatched. The CDR3 has 16 amino acids. CDR3 loop: CASSLYGTGYYYEQYF. Written as DNA, the CDR3 is TGTGCCAGCAGTTTATACGGGACAGGGTATTACTACGAGCAGTACTTC.

The gene calls are TRBV7-8 and TRBJ2-1; 7 bases agree with TRBD1. Germline V lookup: CDR1 SGHVS, CDR2 FQNEAQ. The J segment lost 4 bases and the V segment lost 5 bases, leaving 11 bases of the junction unmatched. This CDR3 contains 16 residues. The CDR3: CASSNGGTGVYNEQFF. The CDR3 DNA follows: TGTGCCAGCAGCAACGGAGGCACAGGGGTTTACAATGAGCAGTTCTTC.

The chain couples TRBV5-4 to TRBJ2-3, with 7 nucleotides matching TRBD1. From germline, CDR1 is SGHNT and CDR2 YYREEE (reference sequence). CDR3 size: 14 residues. With V trimmed by 9 bases and J by 3 bases, 10 bases remained unmatched. The CDR3 here is CATRTTGETDTQYF. In DNA, the CDR3 is TGTGCCACCCGAACCACAGGGGAAACAGATACGCAGTATTTT.

The gene calls are TRBV15 and TRBJ2-7; a possible D gene is TRBD1 (5 bases). The CDR3 is made up of 15 amino acids. V was clipped by 8 bases and J by 2 bases, with 19 bases between them. Germline CDR1 LNHNV, CDR2 YYDKDF (reference sequence). The CDR3 sequence is CATSKTQGVPYEQYF. The CDR3 DNA reads TGTGCCACCTCCAAAACCCAAGGGGTCCCCTACGAGCAGTACTTC.

This chain links TRBV6-6 with TRBJ2-5, with D possibly being TRBD2 (5 bases). CDR1 is MNHNY and CDR2 is SVGAGI in the germline V gene (reference sequence). This CDR3 contains 13 residues. V gave up 6 bases and J gave up 4 bases, with 12 bases separating them. The CDR3 nucleotides are TGTGCCAGCAGGAACAGCGGTGGAGAGACCCAGTACTTC. Translating gives CASRNSGGETQYF.

The chain combines TRBV2 with TRBJ1-1; D remains unclear. Per the germline V gene, CDR1 is SNHLY and CDR2 is FYNNEI. The CDR3 is 12 amino acids. The V gene lost 9 bases and the J gene lost 1 base, with 9 bases spanning the gap. This CDR3 reads CARGAGNTEAFF. The CDR3 nucleotides read TGTGCCAGGGGTGCGGGGAACACTGAAGCTTTCTTT.

In DNA, the CDR3 is TGTGCCAGCAGCCCACAGGGAACTGGAAACACCATATATTTT. As protein: CASSPQGTGNTIYF. The rearrangement uses TRBV5-4 and TRBJ1-3; TRBD1 might be the D (6 bases). Between the trimmed V and J ends, which lost 4 bases and 2 bases, there was a span of 10 bases. The germline V gene has CDR1 SGHNT and CDR2 YYREEE (reference sequence). This CDR3 is 14 amino acids long.

This sequence joins TRBV5-1 and TRBJ2-2; 11 positions match TRBD2. From germline, CDR1 is SGHRS and CDR2 YFSETQ. J was trimmed by 0 bases and V by 5 bases; bases with no gene match: 3. The CDR3 sequence is 16 residues long. Here the CDR3 DNA reads TGCGCCAGCAGGAGACTAGCGGGGACGAACACCGGGGAGCTGTTTTTT. Its protein product is CASRRLAGTNTGELFF.

This clone appeared a single time. The gene calls are TRBV28 and TRBJ2-7, with 10 positions matching TRBD1. V trimming: 5 bases; J trimming: 4 bases; junction bases outside the gene matches: 17. The CDR3 runs 18 residues. CDR1 is MDHEN and CDR2 is SYDVKM in the germline V gene. CDR3 protein: CASSPASMTGGGGYEQYF. DNA for the CDR3: TGTGCCAGCAGTCCAGCTTCAATGACAGGGGGCGGTGGGTACGAGCAGTACTTC.

The CDR3 DNA reads TGTGCCAGCAGCTTAAGGTGGGGCCGCCTTGGAAGTGGAAACACCATATATTTT. Translated: CASSLRWGRLGSGNTIYF. The V call is TRBV11-1, the J call TRBJ1-3; TRBD1 is a possible D gene (5 bases). V shed 2 bases and J shed 3 bases, with 20 bases lying between them. The germline V gene has CDR1 SGHAT and CDR2 FQDESV (reference sequence). This CDR3 is built from 18 residues. The whole variable domain, remainder taken from reference TRBV11-1 and TRBJ1-3, is EAEVAQSPRYKITEKSQAVAFWCDPISGHATLYWYRQILGQGPELLVQFQDESVVDDSQLPKDRFSAERLKGVDSTLKIQPAELGDSAMYLCASSLRWGRLGSGNTIYFGEGSWLTVV.

A single count supports this clone. The CDR3 DNA follows: TGTGCCAGCAGTTCCACGCCGCCCCGCGGGAGTGGATACGAGCAGTACTTC. Its protein product is CASSSTPPRGSGYEQYF. The chain couples TRBV27 to TRBJ2-7; 7 nucleotides align to TRBD2. The germline V gene encodes CDR1 MNHEY and CDR2 SMNVEV (reference sequence). Trimming removed 4 bases from V and 4 bases from J; junction bases left unmatched: 16. The CDR3 is 17 amino acids.

V usage is TRBV12-2 and J usage is TRBJ2-7; whether TRBD1, the table's D call, matches the DNA was not checked. TRBV12-2 is recorded as a pseudogene. The CDR3 is 19 amino acids. The DNA for the CDR3 is TGTGCAAGTCGCTTAGGGGGTGGAGGGACAGGGGTTGAGTCCTACGAGCAGTACTTC. Translating it yields CASRLGGGGTGVESYEQYF.

The J gene is TRBJ1-4, the V gene TRBV5-1, with 12 bases identical to TRBD1. The CDR3 is made up of 15 amino acids. CDR1 SGHRS and CDR2 YFSETQ come from the germline V gene. V gave up 2 bases and J gave up 8 bases; unmatched junction bases: 4. The CDR3 region is CASSLGTGGNEKLFF. Here the CDR3 DNA reads TGCGCCAGCAGCTTAGGGACAGGGGGCAACGAAAAACTGTTTTTT.

The chain uses TRBV2 and TRBJ2-3, with TRBD1 as a possible D gene (6 bases). Trimming cost V 5 bases and J 6 bases, with 9 bases left between them. From germline, CDR1 is SNHLY and CDR2 FYNNEI. This CDR3 region has 12 residues. The CDR3 nucleotides are TGTGCCAGCAGTACGCAGGGGGATACGCAGTATTTT. Translating gives CASSTQGDTQYF.

The chain has TRBV5-4 and TRBJ2-3, with 8 bases aligning to TRBD2. J was trimmed by 5 bases and V by 5 bases; bases with no gene match: 7. Germline CDR1 SGHNT, CDR2 YYREEE (reference sequence). This CDR3 comprises 14 residues. CDR3 bases: TGTGCCAGCAGTTCCGGGGGGGGCGGAGATACGCAGTATTTT. It is translated as CASSSGGGGDTQYF.

The chain links TRBV28 to TRBJ2-1; 12 nucleotides match TRBD2. CDR3 size: 16 residues. Germline V gene sequence: CDR1 MDHEN, CDR2 SYDVKM. V was pared by 2 bases and J by 8 bases, with 7 bases of the junction left unmatched. The CDR3 sequence is CASSLKTSGSSHEQFF. CDR3 bases: TGTGCCAGCAGTTTAAAGACTAGCGGGAGTTCCCATGAGCAGTTCTTC.

This clone was counted once. CDR3 sequence reads: CASSVGTSGVETQYF. In nucleotides, the CDR3 is TGTGCCAGCAGCGTAGGGACTAGCGGGGTTGAGACCCAGTACTTC. The chain recombines TRBV9 with TRBJ2-5; 12 bases are shared with TRBD2. Germline loops: CDR1 SGDLS, CDR2 YYNGEE. V was pared by 0 bases and J by 5 bases, with 2 bases of the junction left unmatched. This CDR3 contains 15 residues.

The chain recombines TRBV6-5 with TRBJ1-2; D might be TRBD1 (6 bases). Germline CDR1 reads MNHEY; CDR2 reads SVGAGI. This CDR3 region has 13 residues. The V end was cut by 3 bases, the J end by 7 bases, with 12 bases between. This CDR3 is CASSYGGSSGYTF. DNA for the CDR3: TGTGCCAGCAGTTATGGGGGCTCCTCTGGCTACACCTTC.

V usage is TRBV6-6 and J usage is TRBJ2-3, with unresolved D. CDR3 size: 15 residues. Germline CDR1 MNHNY, CDR2 SVGAGI (reference sequence). The V gene lost 6 bases and the J gene lost 2 bases, with 15 bases spanning the gap. CDR3 protein: CASRNYKASTDTQYF. The CDR3 bases are TGTGCCAGCAGGAACTACAAGGCTTCCACAGATACGCAGTATTTT.

The chain employs TRBV15 and TRBJ2-5; a possible D gene is TRBD1 (6 bases). Trimming cost V 1 base and J 2 bases, with 8 bases left between them. The CDR3 contains 14 residues. In germline, CDR1 is LNHNV, CDR2 YYDKDF (reference sequence). The CDR3 reads CATSRGTAQETQYF. CDR3 DNA sequence: TGTGCCACCAGCAGAGGGACAGCACAAGAGACCCAGTACTTC. The full variable domain, completed using reference TRBV15 and TRBJ2-5, is DAMVIQNPRYQVTQFGKPVTLSCSQTLNHNVMYWYQQKSSQAPKLLFHYYDKDFNNEADTPDNFQSRRPNTSFCFLDIRSPGLGDTAMYLCATSRGTAQETQYFGPGTRLLVL.

The sample holds a few counts of this clone. CDR3 protein: CASSDPGTYEQYF. The CDR3 nucleotides read TGCGCCAGCAGTGATCCAGGAACCTACGAGCAGTACTTC. The chain employs TRBV10-1 and TRBJ2-7; D call uncertain. Germline assignment: CDR1 WNHNN and CDR2 SYGVQD (reference sequence). The CDR3 length is 13 residues. The V and J ends lost 3 bases and 2 bases respectively, with 8 bases between them.

V and J are TRBV27 and TRBJ1-5, with D tentatively TRBD1 (5 bases). The CDR3 runs to 16 residues. Looked up from germline, CDR1 is MNHEY and CDR2 is SMNVEV (reference sequence). Trimming cost V 1 base and J 3 bases, with 13 bases left between them. CDR3 nucleotides: TGTGCCAGCAGTTTATGGGGAGGGGAGGACAATCAGCCCCAGCATTTT. The encoded protein is CASSLWGGEDNQPQHF.

V and J are TRBV7-6 and TRBJ2-3; 9 nucleotides match TRBD2. Trimming took 2 bases from V and 7 from J; bases not matched to a gene: 13. The CDR3 extends over 17 amino acids. Germline V lookup: CDR1 SGHVS, CDR2 FNYEAQ. CDR3 sequence: CASSLLLAGNLGYTQYF. The CDR3 DNA sequence: TGTGCCAGCAGCTTACTCCTAGCGGGGAACTTGGGCTATACGCAGTATTTT.

J is TRBJ2-7 and V is TRBV2, with TRBD1 as a possible D gene (6 bases). The CDR3 runs 14 residues. Germline V lookup: CDR1 SNHLY, CDR2 FYNNEI. V lost 3 bases, J lost 0 bases, and 9 bases lay in between. As DNA, the CDR3 is TGTGCCAGCAGTGATCAGGGGTTCTCCTACGAGCAGTACTTC. Amino acids: CASSDQGFSYEQYF.

The chain uses TRBV19 and TRBJ1-5, with a tentative D call TRBD1 (5 bases). Trimming pared 5 bases from V and 7 bases from J, leaving 15 bases between. CDR3 length: 14 amino acids. CDR1 is LNHDA and CDR2 is SQIVND in the germline V gene (reference sequence). The CDR3 here is CASSLGGGRQPQHF. The CDR3 DNA reads TGTGCCAGTAGTCTTGGGGGGGGACGGCAGCCCCAGCATTTT.

This chain uses TRBV28 with TRBJ1-4; no firm D call. The CDR3 consists of 14 residues. V was trimmed by 3 bases and J by 7 bases, leaving 12 bases between them. Per the germline V gene, CDR1 is MDHEN and CDR2 is SYDVKM. The CDR3 loop reads CASSLSGKVEKLFF. DNA of the CDR3: TGTGCCAGCAGTTTGAGCGGGAAGGTTGAAAAACTGTTTTTT.

The rearrangement links TRBV4-2 to TRBJ1-5; 8 nucleotides match TRBD1. V was pared by 3 bases and J by 0 bases, with 7 bases of the junction left unmatched. Germline values: CDR1 LGHNA, CDR2 YNFKEQ. The CDR3 consists of 17 residues. The CDR3, as DNA: TGTGCCAGCAGCCAGCATCAGGGGGCCCTTAGCAATCAGCCCCAGCATTTT. Protein sequence: CASSQHQGALSNQPQHF.

This clone was seen ten or more times. The chain couples TRBV6-1 to TRBJ2-5, with D maybe TRBD1 (6 bases). Trimming took 1 base from V and 2 from J, leaving 11 bases between them. This CDR3 contains 15 residues. Germline V gives CDR1 MNHNS, CDR2 SASEGT. The CDR3 DNA sequence: TGTGCCAGCAGTGAAGTCAGGGGAACACAAGAGACCCAGTACTTC. Amino acid sequence: CASSEVRGTQETQYF.